Detailed here is one T cell receptor beta chain. This entry comes from a study of control samples from healthy donors and cancer patients. This table comes from immunoSEQ multiplex PCR, and its TCRdb copy is limited to in-frame clones, with some not included. The top ten hold more than 2% of the sample, which has fewer than 150,000 clones, approximately 90% seen once. The length of the CDR3 is 13 residues. Germline loops: CDR1 SGHTA, CDR2 FQGTGA. The V end was cut by 5 bases, the J end by 5 bases, with 11 bases between. The V and J genes are TRBV7-3 and TRBJ2-3, with D possibly matching TRBD1 (5 bases). The source of this sequence is a man in his late teens or twenties in good health. Sample: blood. The CDR3 spells CASSVPGIDTQYF. In DNA form, the CDR3 reads TGTGCCAGCAGCGTCCCAGGGATAGATACGCAGTATTTT.